Below are 14 T cell receptor beta chains sequenced from a single sample in a study of cytomegalovirus exposure and HLA in healthy donors. The PCR used 60 Vbeta and 13 Jbeta primers. Here immunoSEQ multiplex PCR was the method, and the copy in TCRdb shows in-frame clones only, minus some. The table shows roughly 120,000 clones, with about 80% occurring only once. Sequenced sample: PBMCs. The receptors here all came from a man aged 25-45 years in good health and CMV-seronegative.

The chain couples TRBV10-3 to TRBJ2-7; a possible D gene is TRBD1 (5 bases). The CDR3 is 13 residues long. Trimming pared 10 bases from V and 1 base from J, leaving 14 bases between. Per germline, CDR1 ENHRY and CDR2 SYGVKD. The CDR3 DNA reads as TGTGCCACCTCCCCGACAGATTCCTACGAGCAGTACTTC. Translated: CATSPTDSYEQYF.

This clone has just one count. V gene TRBV27 combines with J gene TRBJ2-7, with D perhaps matching TRBD1 (6 bases). Trimming left V 2 bases short and J 3 bases short, with 8 bases between. The germline V gene encodes CDR1 MNHEY and CDR2 SMNVEV (reference sequence). This CDR3 region has 13 residues. CDR3 loop: CASSLQGFYEQYF. The CDR3 DNA reads TGTGCCAGCAGTTTACAGGGGTTCTACGAGCAGTACTTC.

The chain carries TRBV7-9 and TRBJ1-2, with D uncertain. Germline-derived CDR1 and CDR2 are SEHNR and FQNEAQ (reference sequence). V was pared by 5 bases and J by 6 bases, with 22 bases between. The CDR3 contains 16 residues. The DNA of the CDR3 is TGTGCCAGCAGCCCCCCCGGAGGGCAGGAGACGGATGGCTACACCTTC. Translated, it gives CASSPPGGQETDGYTF.

This clone has a single count. The chain is built from TRBV5-4 and TRBJ1-1; 9 bases map to TRBD1. The V gene's germline CDR1 is SGHNT and CDR2 YYREEE (reference sequence). V lost 4 bases to trimming and J lost 4 bases; unmatched junction nucleotides: 8. The length of the CDR3 is 15 residues. CDR3 sequence (DNA): TGTGCCAGCAGCACATGGGACAGGGCGAGCACTGAAGCTTTCTTT. As protein: CASSTWDRASTEAFF. The entire variable domain, with the rest obtained from reference TRBV5-4 and TRBJ1-1, is as follows: ETGVTQSPTHLIKTRGQQVTLRCSSQSGHNTVSWYQQALGQGPQFIFQYYREEENGRGNFPPRFSGLQFPNYSSELNVNALELDDSALYLCASSTWDRASTEAFFGQGTRLTVV.

This chain uses TRBV6-5 with TRBJ1-4; TRBD1 might be the D (6 bases). CDR3 length: 10 amino acids. Deletions cut 8 bases from V and 12 bases from J, with 10 bases between. Looked up from germline, CDR1 is MNHEY and CDR2 is SVGAGI. CDR3 loop: CASGGRELFF. CDR3 DNA sequence: TGTGCCAGCGGGGGCAGGGAACTGTTTTTT.

The V call is TRBV19, the J call TRBJ1-2; 8 nucleotides align to TRBD1. The germline CDR1 and CDR2 sequences are LNHDA and SQIVND (reference sequence). The CDR3 sequence is 14 residues long. V trimming: 3 bases; J trimming: 8 bases; junction bases outside the gene matches: 8. The DNA of the CDR3 is TGTGCCAGTAGTATCTCAGGGGGCGCTACGGGCTACACCTTC. It is translated as CASSISGGATGYTF.

In regard to this clone: One end of the junction varies from germline; a read error may be responsible. The chain employs TRBV6-5 and TRBJ1-2; 8 bases line up with TRBD1. Germline CDR1 and CDR2: MNHEY and SVGAGI. The CDR3 covers 14 residues. The CDR3 DNA follows: TGTGCCAGCAGTCAGACACAGGGGGGTGGTGGCTACCCCTTC. This codes for CASSQTQGGGGYPF.

The V call is TRBV4-2, the J call TRBJ2-2; D gene ambiguous. Germline assignment: CDR1 LGHNA and CDR2 YNFKEQ. V lost 0 bases and J lost 0, with 5 bases in between. The CDR3 is 15 amino acids. Here the CDR3 reads CASSQDRTNTGELFF. Written as DNA, the CDR3 is TGTGCCAGCAGCCAAGACAGGACGAACACCGGGGAGCTGTTTTTT.

The V call is TRBV7-6, the J call TRBJ1-1; possible D gene TRBD1, 5 bases. CDR1 and CDR2 from the germline V gene are SGHVS and FNYEAQ. Trimming took 3 bases from V and 1 from J, leaving 6 bases between them. This CDR3 is built from 13 residues. The CDR3 DNA sequence: TGTGCCAGCAGCTTGACAGAGAACACTGAAGCTTTCTTT. It encodes CASSLTENTEAFF.

The chain couples TRBV28 to TRBJ2-7; 11 bases align to TRBD2. This CDR3 has 17 residues. With 2 bases clipped from V and 0 bases from J, the junction kept 6 bases outside the gene matches. CDR1 is MDHEN, CDR2 SYDVKM, per germline. The CDR3 bases are TGTGCCAGCAGTTTAACTCCGGGACTAGCGGACTCCTACGAGCAGTACTTC. It translates to CASSLTPGLADSYEQYF.

CDR3 in DNA: TGTGCCAGCAGCAACGGAGGAGGGGCTGCCGGGGAGCTGTTTTTT. Its protein is CASSNGGGAAGELFF. V gene TRBV7-9 combines with J gene TRBJ2-2; tentatively, D is TRBD2 (6 bases). The CDR3 consists of 15 residues. Germline V gene sequence: CDR1 SEHNR, CDR2 FQNEAQ (reference sequence). Deletions cut 5 bases from V and 6 bases from J, with 16 bases between.

CDR3 in amino acids: CASSPLETGYEQYF. CDR3 nucleotide sequence: TGCGCCAGCAGCCCCTTGGAGACCGGCTACGAGCAGTACTTC. This chain links TRBV4-1 with TRBJ2-7; no firm D call. V was pared by 4 bases and J by 3 bases, with 13 bases between. The CDR3 is 14 residues long. Per germline, CDR1 MGHRA and CDR2 YSYEKL.

The chain joins TRBV7-8 to TRBJ2-1; 13 bases map to TRBD2. Per the germline V gene, CDR1 is SGHVS and CDR2 is FQNEAQ. The CDR3 has 17 amino acids. V was clipped by 2 bases and J by 6 bases; unmatched bases: 7. The CDR3 is CASSLRPRTSGSNEQFF. Written as DNA, the CDR3 is TGTGCCAGCAGCTTAAGGCCCCGGACTAGCGGGAGCAATGAGCAGTTCTTC.

This chain joins TRBV6-5 and TRBJ1-2; 9 nucleotides line up with TRBD1. Germline V CDR1 and CDR2: MNHEY, SVGAGI. The CDR3 consists of 14 residues. V lost 6 bases and J lost 4; bases outside the gene matches: 6. CDR3 in amino acids: CASRPGQGLYGYTF. The DNA of the CDR3 is TGTGCCAGCAGACCGGGACAGGGCCTCTATGGCTACACCTTC.